This TCR beta chain was sequenced during a study of response to subunit inactivated influenza vaccine. Findings of the study overall: Only a handful of new T cells, the authors suggested, are recruited with each seasonal influenza vaccination.

Turning to this clonotype: The target antigen is unknown.

Using its own MiXCR run on the RT-PCR reads, TCRdb lists one record per CDR3 protein. The table includes about 500,000 distinct CDR3 sequences, 15% to 20% detected once. The CDR3 has 13 residues. V lost 6 bases and J lost 4, with 12 bases in between. The chain carries TRBV12-3 or TRBV12-4 and TRBJ1-1; D call uncertain. The sequencing used CD4+ T cells sorted from PBMCs, collected approximately 25 months after vaccination. This sequence was found in a man aged 50 to 69 who received an inactivated influenza vaccine. CDR3 protein: CASSPSGFTEAFF. The CDR3 DNA follows: TGTGCCAGCAGCCCCTCGGGGTTCACTGAAGCTTTCTTT.